This T cell receptor (beta chain) is drawn from a study of CD8+CD57+ T cells in acquired aplastic anemia. Study-wide context: Sorted CD4+ and CD8+ cells gave an average of 3.2 ug of DNA. General study results and limits: Between the patient and control groups, CD8+ Simpson's diversity did not differ significantly. Researchers report that twenty-nine CD8+ CDR3 sequences appeared in both patients and controls.

As concerns this clonotype: The antigen is unknown.

Researchers used genomic DNA as the template to profile TCR beta VDJ and CDR3. TCRdb ran MiXCR on the reads and lists one entry per CDR3 protein. The profile covers 150,000 or so distinct CDR3 sequences, with 40% to 65% appearing a single time and approximately 12% taken by the ten largest. Patients picked for sequencing had shown CD8+CD57+ cell expansion detected by flow cytometry. The diagnosis in all patients was severe acquired aplastic anemia. Sequences were obtained from sorted CD4+, CD8+, or CD8+CD57+ T cells (not recorded which) from PBMCs. The clonotype comes from a human donor with aplastic anemia.

CDR3 sequence: CATSRLTGGYTF. CDR3 nucleotides: TGTGCCACCAGCAGACTCACAGGGGGCTACACCTTC. The chain is built from TRBV15 and TRBJ1-2; weak D call: TRBD1 (6 bases). Deletions cut 2 bases from V and 8 bases from J, with 9 bases between. The CDR3 has 12 amino acids. Per germline, CDR1 LNHNV and CDR2 YYDKDF (reference sequence).